Here is one TCR beta chain with its context. This clonotype was detected ten times or more. It has no known antigen specificity. No much larger clone exists at a distance of one base, and base qualities are not known. The method behind the library was RACE. Data came from a NextSeq 500. During library preparation, unique molecular identifiers were attached to individual cDNA molecules so that TCRs could be counted quantitatively and reproducibly. Both TCR alpha and TCR beta chains were sequenced from each blood RNA sample. For the original study's pipeline: Samples had a median of 95,638 TCRs, with a range from roughly 23,224 to 750,000. V, J and CDR3 annotation of the TCR reads was performed with the Decombinator software suite. Every sample was subsampled to the same number of TCRs (28,000) for the PS versus PT1 abundance plots. TCRs were defined as expanded if absent before sensitization and observed at least eight times at the 2-week time point. The raw public reads went through TCRdb reprocessing: fastp at Q25, MiXCR clone calling, in-frame beta chains kept. Entries that share a CDR3 protein sequence are merged under the most common genes and DNA. Clone size and V and J calls follow TCRdb, not the original study. The sample records around 380,000 distinct CDR3 sequences, 4.8% of which are singletons. The ten most abundant clones make up 2% to 2.5% of the sample.

The data originate from a study of human T cells and chemical hapten exposure listed by TCRdb under 2021. Regarding the research as a whole: For sensitization, 2% DPC in acetone was applied to a 2 cm by 2 cm area of upper inner arm skin. This study followed changes in the peripheral blood TCR repertoire in vivo during primary and secondary sensitization of alopecia patients to the hapten diphenylcyclopropenone (DPC). The patient cohort, mostly female, included alopecia areata with under or over 50% scalp involvement, alopecia totalis and alopecia universalis. Libraries were pooled for sequencing, and per-sample TCR yields varied mainly because of small differences in library volumes within the pool. Patch tests used Finn chambers with 0.01% DPC on the upper back, scored after 6 days by International Contact Dermatitis Research Group standards. Blood was sampled from patients pre-sensitization (week 0) and at 2, 6 and about 24 weeks after DPC sensitization. Twenty-nine alopecia patients gave blood for TCR sequencing at one to four time points (pre-sensitization, 2, 6 and 24 weeks). Throughout the study period of 20 to 25 weeks, patients also received therapeutic DPC doses to the scalp every week.

The investigation overall reported the following: DPC sensitization did not change how many TCRs were above 1 in 1000 frequency, and no evidence was found of alterations in global repertoire structure. Patch test score correlated positively with the number of PT1 expanded TCRs, reaching significance at thresholds 8, 16 and 32 but not at 4. Repeated subsampling changed both the strength of the expansion versus patch-test correlation and the threshold at which that correlation became significant. Significantly more large CDR3 similarity clusters were formed by expanded TCRs than by pre-sensitization or healthy control sets, consistent with antigen-driven responses. All patients had alopecia, a presumed autoimmune disease, so their immune response might differ from that of healthy individuals.

The sample's time point, from its label and the paper: patch test 1, 2 weeks after DPC sensitization. The sample's treatment or condition label, decoded: therapeutic diphenylcyclopropenone sensitization with weekly scalp DPC. Blood at each patch-test visit was drawn before the patch test was applied. Eligible patients were aged 18 to 70, diagnosed with alopecia, deemed suitable for DPC therapy, and excluded if pregnant. Total RNA was isolated from unfractionated whole blood collected in Tempus Blood RNA tubes. V loses 11 bases of germline sequence and J loses 3 bases, and the interval between the two ends is 19 bases. Reading the germline V gene gives CDR1 MNHEY and CDR2 SVGAGI. The CDR3, from cysteine to phenylalanine, totals 14 residues. The sequence is cut down to CDR3 DNA, 42 bases in frame from base 1.

The V and J genes are TRBV6-5 and TRBJ1-2; the D gene lacks a confident call. The TCR comes from a woman in her forties or fifties with alopecia areata. Some clones in this sample may be carry-over from other donors' samples. The material sequenced was whole blood, taken in connection with sensitization to the hapten diphenylcyclopropenone (DPC). The nucleotides read TGTGCCTCTAAACAGTTCCCTGCCCACTATGGCTACACCTTC. Translated, it gives CASKQFPAHYGYTF.